This T cell receptor (beta chain) is drawn from a study of T cells after yellow fever vaccination. This clonotype was counted ten times or more. CDR1 LGHDT and CDR2 YNNKEL come from the germline V gene (reference sequence). V gave up 1 base and J gave up 5 bases, with 11 bases separating them. CDR3 length equals 14 residues. TCRdb re-derived calls from the 5' RACE reads in MiXCR, one entry per CDR3 protein. Seen here are 300,000 to 400,000 distinct CDR3 sequences, about 10% observed once, and the top ten hold less than 3.5%. This TCR was sampled from a man aged 18 to 29 who received the YFV17D yellow fever vaccine. The chain carries TRBV3-1 and TRBJ1-1, with D tentatively TRBD1 (6 bases). Here the sequenced sample was CD4+ T cells sorted from PBMCs, taken 45 days after the yellow fever booster vaccination. The chain's CDR3 is CASSQGRGNTEAFF. CDR3 DNA sequence: TGTGCCAGCAGCCAAGGGAGGGGGAATACTGAAGCTTTCTTT.